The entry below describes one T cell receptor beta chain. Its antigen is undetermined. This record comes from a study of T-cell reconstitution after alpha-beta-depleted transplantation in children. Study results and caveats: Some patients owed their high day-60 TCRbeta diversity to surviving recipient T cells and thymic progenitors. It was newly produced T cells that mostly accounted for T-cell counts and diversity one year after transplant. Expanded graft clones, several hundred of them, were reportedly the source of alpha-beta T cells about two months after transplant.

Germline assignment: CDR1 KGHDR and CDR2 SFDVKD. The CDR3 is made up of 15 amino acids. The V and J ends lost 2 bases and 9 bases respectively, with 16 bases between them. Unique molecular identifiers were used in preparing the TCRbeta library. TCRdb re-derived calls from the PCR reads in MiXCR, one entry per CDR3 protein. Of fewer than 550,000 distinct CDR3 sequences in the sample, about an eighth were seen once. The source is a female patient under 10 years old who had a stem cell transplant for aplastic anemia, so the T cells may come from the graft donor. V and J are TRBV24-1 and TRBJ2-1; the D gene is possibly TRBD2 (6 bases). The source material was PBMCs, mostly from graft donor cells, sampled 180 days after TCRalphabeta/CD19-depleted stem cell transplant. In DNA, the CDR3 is TGTGCCACCAGTGATTCCTTGACTAGTTTGGGTGAGCAGTTCTTC. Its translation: CATSDSLTSLGEQFF.